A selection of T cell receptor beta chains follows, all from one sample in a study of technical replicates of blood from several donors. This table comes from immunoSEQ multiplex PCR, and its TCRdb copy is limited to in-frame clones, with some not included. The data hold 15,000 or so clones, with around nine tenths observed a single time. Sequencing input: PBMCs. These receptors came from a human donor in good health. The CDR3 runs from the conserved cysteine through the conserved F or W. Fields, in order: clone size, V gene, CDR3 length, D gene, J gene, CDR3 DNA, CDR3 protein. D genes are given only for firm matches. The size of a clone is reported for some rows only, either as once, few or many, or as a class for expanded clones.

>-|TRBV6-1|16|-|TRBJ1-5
TGTGCCAGCAGTGAAAGCTGGGCAGGGAATAATCAGCCCCAGCATTTT
CASSESWAGNNQPQHF
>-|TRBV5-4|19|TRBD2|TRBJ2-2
TGTGCCAGCAGCGTAGGAATAGCGGGAGGAACGCCGAACACCGGGGAGCTGTTTTTT
CASSVGIAGGTPNTGELFF
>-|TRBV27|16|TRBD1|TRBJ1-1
TGTGCCAGCAGTTTCGCGGCAGGGGGCGGGAACACTGAAGCTTTCTTT
CASSFAAGGGNTEAFF
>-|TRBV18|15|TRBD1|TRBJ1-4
TGTGCCAGCTCACGACAGGGTTATTCTAATGAAAAACTGTTTTTT
CASSRQGYSNEKLFF
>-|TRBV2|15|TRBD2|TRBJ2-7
TGTGCCAGCGTGCGTGGGACTAGCGGGTTCAACGAGCAGTACTTC
CASVRGTSGFNEQYF
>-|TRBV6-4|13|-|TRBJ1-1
TGTGCCAGCAGTGAACGGGAGAACACTGAAGCTTTCTTT
CASSERENTEAFF
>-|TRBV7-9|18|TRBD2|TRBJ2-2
TGTGCCAGCAGGAAGACTAGCGGGAGTGTCTTGGCCACCGGGGAGCTGTTTTTT
CASRKTSGSVLATGELFF
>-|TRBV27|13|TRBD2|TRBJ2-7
TGTGCCAGCAGGGGTAGCGGGAGTGGCGAGCAGTACTTC
CASRGSGSGEQYF
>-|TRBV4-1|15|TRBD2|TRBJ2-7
TGCGCCAGCAGCCAACAGACTAGCGGGATCTACGAGCAGTACTTC
CASSQQTSGIYEQYF
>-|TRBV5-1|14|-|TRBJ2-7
TGCGCCAGCAGCTTGGCCGGTACAGCCTACGAGCAGTACTTC
CASSLAGTAYEQYF
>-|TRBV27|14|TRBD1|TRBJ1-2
TGTGCCAGCAGCCATAGGGGACAGGAGGCTGGCTACACCTTC
CASSHRGQEAGYTF
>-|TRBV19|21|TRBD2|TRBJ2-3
TGTGCCAGTAGTATCACCGGTTTAGCGGGAGGAAATTTATGGGGCACAGATACGCAGTATTTT
CASSITGLAGGNLWGTDTQYF
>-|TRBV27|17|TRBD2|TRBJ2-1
TGTGCCAGCAGCCCCTTCGCGCCGGGACTAGCGGGAGAGGTCAAGTTCTTC
CASSPFAPGLAGEVKFF
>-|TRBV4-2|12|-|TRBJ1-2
TGTGCCAGCCGAAGGGGGGGCTATGGCTACACCTTC
CASRRGGYGYTF
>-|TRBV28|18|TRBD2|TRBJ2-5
TGTGCCAGCAGCGGGCAACAGCGGGAGGGCCTTGGGCAAGAGACCCAGTACTTC
CASSGQQREGLGQETQYF
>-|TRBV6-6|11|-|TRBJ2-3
TGTGCCAGCAGTTCCCTAGATACGCAGTATTTT
CASSSLDTQYF
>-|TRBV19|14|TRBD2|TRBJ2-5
TGTGCCAGTAGTATAGGCGGGGGTTGGGAGACCCAGTACTTC
CASSIGGGWETQYF
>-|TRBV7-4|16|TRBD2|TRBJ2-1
TGTGCCAGCAGCTCCCCCCTGCCGGCGGGAGCGGATGAGCAGTTCTTC
CASSSPLPAGADEQFF
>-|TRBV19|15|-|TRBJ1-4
TGTGCCAGTAATGAACAGTTTCGGCCAAATGAAAAACTGTTTTTT
CASNEQFRPNEKLFF
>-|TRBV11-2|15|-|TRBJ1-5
TGTGCCAGCAGCTTAGGGGGCGGGACCAATCAGCCCCAGCATTTT
CASSLGGGTNQPQHF
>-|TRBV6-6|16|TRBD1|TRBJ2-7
TGTGCCAGCAGTCCACCATACAGGGGGAGCTCCTACGAGCAGTACTTC
CASSPPYRGSSYEQYF
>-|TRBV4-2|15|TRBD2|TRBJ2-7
TGTGCCAGCAGCCAAGAAGGCGGGAGCATCTACGAGCAGTACTTC
CASSQEGGSIYEQYF
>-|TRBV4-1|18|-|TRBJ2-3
TGCGCCAGCAGCCAAGATTCCTGGGTGGGGGGAAGTTCAGATACGCAGTATTTT
CASSQDSWVGGSSDTQYF
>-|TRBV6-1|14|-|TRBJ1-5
TGTGCCAGCATGGGGGGGACCGCTCAATGGCCCCAGCATTTT
CASMGGTAQWPQHF
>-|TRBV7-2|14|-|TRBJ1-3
TGTGCCAGCAGCTTAGCGACTCGAGGAAACACCATATATTTT
CASSLATRGNTIYF
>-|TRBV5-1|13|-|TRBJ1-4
TGCGCCAGCAGACGGGGTGGGAGTGAAAAACTGTTTTTT
CASRRGGSEKLFF
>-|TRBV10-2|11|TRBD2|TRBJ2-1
TGCGCCAGCTGGACTAGTAATGAGCAGTTCTTC
CASWTSNEQFF
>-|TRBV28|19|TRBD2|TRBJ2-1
TGTGCCAGCAGTAGACTACTAGCGGGAGGATTCTCCTCCTACAATGAGCAGTTCTTC
CASSRLLAGGFSSYNEQFF
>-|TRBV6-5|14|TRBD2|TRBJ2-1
TGTGCCAGCCAGTTCGGAGCGGGATTGAATGAGCAGTTCTTC
CASQFGAGLNEQFF
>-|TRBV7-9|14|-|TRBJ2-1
TGTGCCAGCAGCCTAGCCGGACAGTACAATGAGCAGTTCTTC
CASSLAGQYNEQFF
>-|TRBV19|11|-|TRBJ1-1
TGTGCCAGTAGTATCTACACTGAAGCTTTCTTT
CASSIYTEAFF
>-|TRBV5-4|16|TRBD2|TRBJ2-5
TGTGCCAGCAGCAGAAGGACTAGCGGGTATCAAGAGACCCAGTACTTC
CASSRRTSGYQETQYF
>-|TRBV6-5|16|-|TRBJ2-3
TGTGCCAGCAGTTCCCCGGGTGGCCTCGGTACAGATACGCAGTATTTT
CASSSPGGLGTDTQYF
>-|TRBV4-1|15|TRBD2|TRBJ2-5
TGCGCCAGCAGCCAAGGGGAGGGGTTCCAAGAGACCCAGTACTTC
CASSQGEGFQETQYF
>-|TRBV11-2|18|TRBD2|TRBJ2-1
TGTGCCAGCAGCTTAGGTGACGCTAGCGGGAGGTCCTACAATGAGCAGTTCTTC
CASSLGDASGRSYNEQFF
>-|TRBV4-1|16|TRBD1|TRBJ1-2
TGCGCCAGCAGCCAAGTTCACTCAGTCCAGGGGGATGGCTACACCTTC
CASSQVHSVQGDGYTF
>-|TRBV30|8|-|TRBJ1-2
TGTGCCTGTAATGGCTACACCTTC
CACNGYTF
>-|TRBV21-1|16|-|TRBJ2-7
TGTGCCAGCCGTGAAAGAGGCACCCTACTCTCCTACGAGCAGTACTTC
CASRERGTLLSYEQYF
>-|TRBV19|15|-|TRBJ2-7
TGTGCCAGTAGTCTCGATACTCAGGGGTTGGGGAAGCAGTACTTC
CASSLDTQGLGKQYF
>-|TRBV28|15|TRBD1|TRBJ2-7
TGTGCCAGCAGTGTCGGGACAGGGGCGCCCTACGAGCAGTACTTC
CASSVGTGAPYEQYF
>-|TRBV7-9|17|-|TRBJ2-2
TGTGCCAGCAGCCCCCCGGGCGGGACAGAGAACACCGGGGAGCTGTTTTTT
CASSPPGGTENTGELFF
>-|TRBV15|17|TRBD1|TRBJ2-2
TGTGCCACCAGCAGAGATCTCAGGACAGGGTCCTCCGGGGAGCTGTTTTTT
CATSRDLRTGSSGELFF
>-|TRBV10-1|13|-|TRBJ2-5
TGCGCCAGCAGTTTCCAGGGTGCAGAGACCCAGTACTTC
CASSFQGAETQYF
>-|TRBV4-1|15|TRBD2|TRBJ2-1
TGCGCCAGCAGTCTTAGCGGGAGAAATCACAATGAGCAGTTCTTC
CASSLSGRNHNEQFF
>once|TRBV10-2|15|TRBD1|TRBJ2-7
TGCGCCAGCAGTGGTCAGGGGACAGGACTTTACGAGCAGTACTTC
CASSGQGTGLYEQYF
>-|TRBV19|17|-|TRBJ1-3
TGTGCCAGTAGTCTGGACAGCGCAACCTACTCTGGAAACACCATATATTTT
CASSLDSATYSGNTIYF
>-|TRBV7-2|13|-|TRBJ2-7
TGTGCCAGCAGCTCCCAAGTGGACTCCGAAGCGTACTTC
CASSSQVDSEAYF